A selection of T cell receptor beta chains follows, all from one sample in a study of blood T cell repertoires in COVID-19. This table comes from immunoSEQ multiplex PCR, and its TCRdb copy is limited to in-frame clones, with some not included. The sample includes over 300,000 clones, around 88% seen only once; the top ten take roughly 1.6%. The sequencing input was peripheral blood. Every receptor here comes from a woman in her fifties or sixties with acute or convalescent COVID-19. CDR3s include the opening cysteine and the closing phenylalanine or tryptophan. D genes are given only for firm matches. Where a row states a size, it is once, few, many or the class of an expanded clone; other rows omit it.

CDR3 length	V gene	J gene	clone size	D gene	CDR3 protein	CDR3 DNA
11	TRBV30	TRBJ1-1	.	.	CAWARGTEAFF	TGTGCCTGGGCAAGGGGGACTGAAGCTTTCTTT
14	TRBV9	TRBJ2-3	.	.	CASSPTGSADTQYF	TGTGCCAGCAGCCCCACCGGGAGTGCGGATACGCAGTATTTT
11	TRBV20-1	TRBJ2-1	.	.	CSAKDSPKMFF	TGCAGTGCTAAGGACAGCCCCAAAATGTTCTTC
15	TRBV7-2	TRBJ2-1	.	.	CASSLAPGSRDEQFF	TGTGCCAGCAGCTTAGCTCCCGGGAGTCGAGATGAGCAGTTCTTC
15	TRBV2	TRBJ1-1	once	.	CASSDRGSRNTEAFF	TGTGCCAGCAGTGACAGGGGCAGTCGGAACACTGAAGCTTTCTTT
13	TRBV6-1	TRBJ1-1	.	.	CASSYQENTEAFF	TGTGCCAGCAGTTATCAGGAGAACACTGAAGCTTTCTTT
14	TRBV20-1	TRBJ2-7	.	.	CSASPRIIPYEQYF	TGCAGTGCTAGTCCCAGGATTATTCCCTACGAGCAGTACTTC
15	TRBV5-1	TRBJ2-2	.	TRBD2	CASSLELAGAGELFF	TGCGCCAGCAGCTTGGAACTAGCGGGAGCCGGGGAGCTGTTTTTT
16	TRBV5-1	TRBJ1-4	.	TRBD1	CASSLGGMGQDEKLFF	TGCGCCAGCAGCTTAGGGGGCATGGGGCAGGATGAAAAACTGTTTTTT
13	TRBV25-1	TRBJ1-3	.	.	CATAQVSGNTIYF	TGTGCCACCGCACAGGTCTCTGGAAACACCATATATTTT
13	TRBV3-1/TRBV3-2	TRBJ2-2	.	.	CASSLLSGGELFF	TGTGCCAGCAGCCTTCTTAGTGGCGGGGAGCTGTTTTTT
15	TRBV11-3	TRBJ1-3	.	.	CASSPSSGSGNTIYF	TGTGCCAGCAGCCCGAGCTCTGGCTCTGGAAACACCATATATTTT
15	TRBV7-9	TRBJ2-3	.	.	CASSLALGLTDTQYF	TGTGCCAGCAGCTTAGCCCTCGGACTAACAGATACGCAGTATTTT
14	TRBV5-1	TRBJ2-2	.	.	CASSYTSVSGELFF	TGCGCCAGCAGCTATACTAGTGTTTCCGGGGAGCTGTTTTTT
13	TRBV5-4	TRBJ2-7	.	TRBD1	CASGRDRDDEQYF	TGTGCCAGCGGCCGGGACAGGGACGACGAGCAGTACTTC
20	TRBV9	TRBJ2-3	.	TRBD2	CASSTRWVPGLAENTDTQYF	TGTGCCAGCAGCACGAGATGGGTACCGGGACTAGCGGAAAACACAGATACGCAGTATTTT
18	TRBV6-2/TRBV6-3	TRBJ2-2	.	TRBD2	CASSYGRTSGNYTGELFF	TGTGCCAGCAGTTACGGGCGGACTAGCGGGAACTACACCGGGGAGCTGTTTTTT
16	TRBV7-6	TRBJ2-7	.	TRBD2	CASSLGTSGGAYEQYF	TGTGCCAGCAGCTTAGGGACTAGCGGGGGGGCCTACGAGCAGTACTTC
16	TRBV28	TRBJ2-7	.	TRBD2	CASTLPWGSGRGEQYF	TGTGCCAGCACCCTCCCCTGGGGTAGCGGGAGGGGCGAGCAGTACTTC
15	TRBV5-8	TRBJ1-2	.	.	CASSLADKWRIGYTF	TGTGCCAGCAGCTTGGCCGATAAGTGGAGGATCGGCTACACCTTC
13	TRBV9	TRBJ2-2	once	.	CASKEGNTGELFF	TGTGCCAGCAAAGAGGGAAACACCGGGGAGCTGTTTTTT
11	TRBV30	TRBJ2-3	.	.	CAWGRSGTQYF	TGTGCCTGGGGGCGGTCCGGTACGCAGTATTTT
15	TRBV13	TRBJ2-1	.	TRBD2	CASSTTSGTGNEQFF	TGTGCCAGCAGCACAACTAGCGGGACTGGCAATGAGCAGTTCTTC
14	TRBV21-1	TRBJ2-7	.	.	CASSNQSQTYEQYF	TGTGCCAGCAGCAACCAATCACAGACCTACGAGCAGTACTTC
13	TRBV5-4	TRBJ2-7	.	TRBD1	CASNQQGAHEQYF	TGTGCCAGCAACCAACAGGGGGCCCACGAGCAGTACTTC
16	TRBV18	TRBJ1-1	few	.	CASSPQLGADGAEAFF	TGTGCCAGCTCACCTCAGTTAGGGGCGGATGGCGCTGAAGCTTTCTTT
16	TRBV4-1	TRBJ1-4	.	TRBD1	CASSQRPGQQNEKLFF	TGCGCCAGCAGCCAGCGTCCGGGACAGCAAAATGAAAAACTGTTTTTT
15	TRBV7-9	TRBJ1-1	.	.	CASSLFGGVVTEAFF	TGTGCCAGCAGCTTATTCGGGGGGGTGGTCACTGAAGCTTTCTTT
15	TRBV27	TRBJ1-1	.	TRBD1	CASSFYRGLNTEAFF	TGTGCCAGCAGTTTTTACAGGGGACTGAACACTGAAGCTTTCTTT
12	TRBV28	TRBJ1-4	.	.	CASSQVNEKLFF	TGTGCCAGCAGCCAGGTGAATGAAAAACTGTTTTTT
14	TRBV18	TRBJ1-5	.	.	CASSQAYSNQPQHF	TGTGCCAGCTCCCAGGCCTATAGCAATCAGCCCCAGCATTTT
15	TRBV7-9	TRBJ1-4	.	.	CASSWGEATNEKLFF	TGTGCCAGCAGCTGGGGGGAAGCAACTAATGAAAAACTGTTTTTT
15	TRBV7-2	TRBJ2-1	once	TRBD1	CASSLERRGGTAQFF	TGTGCCAGCAGCTTGGAGAGAAGAGGTGGGACAGCGCAGTTCTTC
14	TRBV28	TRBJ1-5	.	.	CASSLGGGNQPQHF	TGTGCCAGCAGTTTAGGGGGGGGCAATCAGCCCCAGCATTTT
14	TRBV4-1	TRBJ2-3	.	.	CASSQNWGADTQYF	TGCGCCAGCAGCCAAAACTGGGGGGCAGATACGCAGTATTTT
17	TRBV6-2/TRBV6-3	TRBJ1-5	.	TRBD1	CASSSGTGPTLNQPQHF	TGTGCCAGCAGTTCCGGGACAGGGCCCACTCTCAATCAGCCCCAGCATTTT
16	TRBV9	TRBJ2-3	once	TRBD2	CASSVVHGRSTDTQYF	TGTGCCAGCAGCGTAGTCCACGGGAGGAGCACAGATACGCAGTATTTT
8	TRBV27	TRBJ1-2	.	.	CASGGWSF	TGTGCCAGCGGAGGGTGGTCCTTC
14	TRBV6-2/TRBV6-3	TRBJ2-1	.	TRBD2	CASSYLTSVNEQFF	TGTGCCAGCAGTTACTTGACTAGCGTTAATGAGCAGTTCTTC
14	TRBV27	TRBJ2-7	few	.	CASSTGHKPGEQYF	TGTGCCAGCAGCACAGGGCACAAGCCTGGCGAGCAGTACTTC
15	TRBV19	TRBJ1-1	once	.	CASSIFGTRNTEAFF	TGTGCCAGTAGTATTTTCGGGACAAGGAACACTGAAGCTTTCTTT
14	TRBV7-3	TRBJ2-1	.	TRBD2	CASSVTGTSYEQFF	TGTGCCAGCAGCGTAACCGGGACTAGCTATGAGCAGTTCTTC
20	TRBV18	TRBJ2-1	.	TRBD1	CASSPDFGQGRPDSYNEQFF	TGTGCCAGCTCACCAGATTTCGGACAGGGTCGTCCCGACTCCTACAATGAGCAGTTCTTC
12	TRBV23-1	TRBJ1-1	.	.	CASSQSNREAFF	TGCGCCAGCAGTCAATCAAACAGGGAAGCTTTCTTT
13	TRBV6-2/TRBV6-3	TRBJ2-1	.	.	CASSYRAYNEQFF	TGTGCCAGCAGTTACCGCGCCTACAATGAGCAGTTCTTC
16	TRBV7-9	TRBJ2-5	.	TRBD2	CASSAGLAGVGETQYF	TGTGCCAGCAGCGCCGGACTAGCGGGAGTTGGGGAGACCCAGTACTTC
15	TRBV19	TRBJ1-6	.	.	CASSLWALYNSPLHF	TGTGCCAGTAGTCTATGGGCCCTCTATAATTCACCCCTCCACTTT
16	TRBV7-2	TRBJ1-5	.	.	CASSFWSPYSNQPQHF	TGTGCCAGCAGCTTCTGGAGCCCCTATAGCAATCAGCCCCAGCATTTT
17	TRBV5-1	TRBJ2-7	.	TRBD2	CASSPGTTSGRIYEQYF	TGCGCCAGCAGCCCTGGAACTACTAGCGGGAGAATCTACGAGCAGTACTTC
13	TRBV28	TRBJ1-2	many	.	CASSLGGDYGYTF	TGTGCCAGCAGTCTCGGGGGGGACTATGGCTACACCTTC
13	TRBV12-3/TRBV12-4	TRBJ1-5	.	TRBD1	CASRGTGDQPQHF	TGTGCCAGCAGAGGGACAGGGGATCAGCCCCAGCATTTT
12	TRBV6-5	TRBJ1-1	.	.	CATNQVATEAFF	TGTGCCACCAATCAGGTGGCCACTGAAGCTTTCTTT
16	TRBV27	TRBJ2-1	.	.	CASSLSQAGTYNEQFF	TGTGCCAGCAGTTTATCGCAAGCGGGCACCTACAATGAGCAGTTCTTC
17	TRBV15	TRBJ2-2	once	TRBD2	CATSPGLAGGHTGELFF	TGTGCCACCTCACCGGGACTAGCGGGAGGACACACCGGGGAGCTGTTTTTT
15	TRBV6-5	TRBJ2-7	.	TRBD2	CASSYFTGLVYEQYF	TGTGCCAGCAGTTACTTCACGGGACTAGTCTACGAGCAGTACTTC
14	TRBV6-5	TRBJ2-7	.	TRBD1	CASGTWGRGTEQYF	TGTGCCAGCGGAACTTGGGGCAGGGGGACCGAGCAGTACTTC
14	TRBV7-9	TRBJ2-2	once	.	CASSLKTDTGELFF	TGTGCCAGCAGCTTAAAAACAGATACCGGGGAGCTGTTTTTT
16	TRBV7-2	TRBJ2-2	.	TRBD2	CASSLALAGLTGELFF	TGTGCCAGCAGCTTAGCCCTAGCGGGACTCACCGGGGAGCTGTTTTTT
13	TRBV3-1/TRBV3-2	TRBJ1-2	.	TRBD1	CASSQTGNYGYTF	TGTGCCAGCAGCCAGACAGGGAACTATGGCTACACCTTC